These 5 T cell receptor beta chains originate from one sample sequenced in a study of blood T cell repertoires in COVID-19. Libraries were prepared by immunoSEQ multiplex PCR; TCRdb keeps only in-frame clonotypes and omits some of them. This table has around 250,000 clones, around nine tenths appearing once. Sample: peripheral blood. Every receptor here comes from a woman in her 70s with COVID-19, enrolled during active disease.

The chain is built from TRBV5-4 and TRBJ2-1; no firm D call. CDR3 length: 16 residues. V was shortened by 0 bases and J by 0 bases, with 10 bases between the two germline ends. The germline V gene has CDR1 SGHNT and CDR2 YYREEE (reference sequence). CDR3 DNA: TGTGCCAGCAGCTTGGCTGGCCTTCGCTCCTACAATGAGCAGTTCTTC. Encoded protein: CASSLAGLRSYNEQFF.

The J gene is TRBJ2-5, the V gene TRBV7-6; the match to TRBD2 covers 13 bases. Germline CDR1 and CDR2: SGHVS and FNYEAQ. The CDR3 extends over 18 amino acids. The V gene end was trimmed by 2 bases and the J gene end by 5 bases; junction bases not matched to a gene: 11. CDR3 residues: CASSLPTSTSGRGETQYF. The CDR3 region has the DNA TGTGCCAGCAGCTTACCCACCTCCACTAGCGGGAGGGGGGAGACCCAGTACTTC.

The V gene is TRBV3-1 (or the pseudogene TRBV3-2), the J gene TRBJ2-7, with a weak D call TRBD1 (6 bases). The CDR3 loop spans 14 amino acids. Germline V CDR1 and CDR2: LGHDT, YNNKEL (reference sequence). Trimming cost V 2 bases and J 6 bases, with 14 bases left between them. This CDR3 reads CASSQLNRDGEQYF. The CDR3, as DNA: TGTGCCAGCAGCCAACTAAACAGGGACGGCGAGCAGTACTTC.

The sample holds one count of this clone. The V gene is TRBV5-1, the J gene TRBJ2-1, with 8 bases fitting TRBD2. The ends lost 0 bases at V and 8 bases at J; junction bases unmatched: 4. Germline loops: CDR1 SGHRS, CDR2 YFSETQ. CDR3 length equals 14 residues. The CDR3 nucleotides are TGCGCCAGCAGCTTGGTAGCGGGAATCGATGAGCAGTTCTTC. Translation gives CASSLVAGIDEQFF.

This rearrangement joins TRBV28 to TRBJ2-2; D possibly corresponds to TRBD2 (5 bases). CDR1 MDHEN and CDR2 SYDVKM come from the germline V gene. The V end was cut by 7 bases, the J end by 3 bases, with 15 bases between. CDR3 length: 15 amino acids. The CDR3 DNA sequence: TGTGCCAGCACCCTCGGCGGGCGCTACACCGGGGAGCTGTTTTTT. Amino acid sequence: CASTLGGRYTGELFF.